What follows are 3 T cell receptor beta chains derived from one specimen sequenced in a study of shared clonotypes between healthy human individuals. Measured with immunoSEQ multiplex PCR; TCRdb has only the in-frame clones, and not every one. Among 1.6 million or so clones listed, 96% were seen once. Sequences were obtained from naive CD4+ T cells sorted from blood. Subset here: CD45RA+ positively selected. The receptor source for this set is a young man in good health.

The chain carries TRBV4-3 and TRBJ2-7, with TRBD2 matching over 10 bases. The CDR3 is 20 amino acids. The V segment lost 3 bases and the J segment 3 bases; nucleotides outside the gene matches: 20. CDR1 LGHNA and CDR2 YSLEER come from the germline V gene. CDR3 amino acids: CASSQSRLAGQVALHYEQYF. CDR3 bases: TGCGCCAGCAGCCAGAGCCGACTAGCGGGCCAAGTCGCTCTCCACTACGAGCAGTACTTC.

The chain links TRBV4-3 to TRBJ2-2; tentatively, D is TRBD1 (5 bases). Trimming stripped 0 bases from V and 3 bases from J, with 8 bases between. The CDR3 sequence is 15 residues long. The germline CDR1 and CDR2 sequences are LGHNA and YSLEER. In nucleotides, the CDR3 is TGCGCCAGCAGCCAAGATGGCAGGGACACCGGGGAGCTGTTTTTT. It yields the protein CASSQDGRDTGELFF.

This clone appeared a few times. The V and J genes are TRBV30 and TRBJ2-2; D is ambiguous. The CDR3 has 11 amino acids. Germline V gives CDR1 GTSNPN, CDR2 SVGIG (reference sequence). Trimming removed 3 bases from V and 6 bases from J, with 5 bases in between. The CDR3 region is CAWRRSGELFF. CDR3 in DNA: TGTGCCTGGAGGAGATCCGGGGAGCTGTTTTTT.